These 27 T cell receptor beta chains share one sample of origin, sequenced in a study of blood T cell repertoires in COVID-19 (TCRdb year 2020). Library prep was done by the immunoSEQ multiplex PCR assay. TCRdb carries this immuneACCESS record with in-frame sequences only. Its versions omit some clonotypes, under half of them owing to an unresolved V gene in the studies checked, with the rest unexplained. The sample table contains about 270,000 clones; only one count was recorded for 85% to 90% of them. The top ten constitute over 4% of the sample. The sample consisted of PBMCs or T cells enriched from blood (not recorded which). The receptors come from a woman in her twenties or thirties with acute COVID-19.

The chain is built from TRBV6-5 and TRBJ2-7; 7 bases match TRBD2. The germline CDR1 and CDR2 sequences are MNHEY and SVGAGI. The CDR3 has 12 amino acids. After removal of 6 bases from V and 4 bases from J, the junction contained 3 bases not matched to a gene. In nucleotides, the CDR3 is TGTGCCAGCAGAGCGGGATTTTACGAGCAGTACTTC. As protein: CASRAGFYEQYF.

The V call is TRBV24-1, the J call TRBJ1-5; 12 bases match TRBD1. Germline V gives CDR1 KGHDR, CDR2 SFDVKD. CDR3 length: 16 residues. V lost 4 bases to trimming and J lost 6 bases; unmatched junction nucleotides: 6. Written as DNA, the CDR3 is TGTGCCACCAGTGACTCGGGACAGGGGGCAGGTCAGCCCCAGCATTTT. Amino acids: CATSDSGQGAGQPQHF.

This clone appeared once. V and J are TRBV19 and TRBJ2-3; 15 positions match TRBD2. V was clipped by 9 bases and J by 5 bases; unmatched bases: 12. The CDR3 spans 17 residues. The germline gives CDR1 LNHDA, CDR2 SQIVND (reference sequence). The CDR3 region is CASRHPPGLAGGDTQYF. For the CDR3, the DNA is TGTGCCAGCCGGCACCCACCGGGACTAGCGGGAGGAGATACGCAGTATTTT.

The V and J genes are TRBV19 and TRBJ2-1; TRBD2 agrees at 13 bases. Germline values: CDR1 LNHDA, CDR2 SQIVND (reference sequence). The CDR3 is 16 amino acids. Unmatched junction bases numbered 4, after V lost 4 bases and J lost 4 bases. CDR3 loop: CASSKPGLAGYNEQFF. The CDR3 region has the DNA TGTGCCAGTAGTAAGCCGGGACTAGCGGGGTACAATGAGCAGTTCTTC.

The rearrangement uses TRBV6-6 and TRBJ1-3, with TRBD1 matching 11 bases. CDR3 length equals 15 residues. Germline V gene sequence: CDR1 MNHNY, CDR2 SVGAGI (reference sequence). V shed 5 bases and J 6 bases; nucleotides not matched to a gene: 6. The CDR3 DNA sequence: TGTGCCAGCAGTGACAGGGACAGGGGGTTAAACACCATATATTTT. Its protein is CASSDRDRGLNTIYF.

The chain is built from TRBV11-2 and TRBJ1-2, with D maybe TRBD1 (5 bases). CDR3 length equals 15 residues. Trimming left V 5 bases short and J 3 bases short, with 16 bases between. CDR1 and CDR2 from the germline V gene are SGHAT and FQNNGV. This chain's CDR3 is CASSGQWGYDYGYTF. As DNA, the CDR3 is TGTGCCAGCAGCGGACAATGGGGTTACGACTATGGCTACACCTTC. Drawing the rest from reference TRBV11-2 and TRBJ1-2, the complete variable domain is EAGVAQSPRYKIIEKRQSVAFWCNPISGHATLYWYQQILGQGPKLLIQFQNNGVVDDSQLPKDRFSAERLKGVDSTLKIQPAKLEDSAVYLCASSGQWGYDYGYTFGSGTRLTVV.

This chain joins TRBV19 and TRBJ1-5; D gene uncertain. Germline CDR1 LNHDA, CDR2 SQIVND (reference sequence). The CDR3 has 11 residues. Trimming left V 4 bases short and J 8 bases short, with 6 bases between. Written as DNA, the CDR3 is TGTGCCAGTAGTACCCACAAGCCCCAGCATTTT. Protein: CASSTHKPQHF.

V is TRBV27 and J is TRBJ1-5; D is ambiguous. Trimming left V 5 bases short and J 2 bases short, with 13 bases between. There are 15 residues in the CDR3. Germline loops: CDR1 MNHEY, CDR2 SMNVEV (reference sequence). CDR3 in amino acids: CASSQTRDGNQPQHF. The CDR3 bases are TGTGCCAGCAGTCAGACTCGCGACGGCAATCAGCCCCAGCATTTT.

J is TRBJ2-1 and V is TRBV11-2; D is unresolved. Trimming cost V 5 bases and J 4 bases, with 9 bases left between them. Germline V lookup: CDR1 SGHAT, CDR2 FQNNGV. The CDR3 consists of 13 residues. Written as DNA, the CDR3 is TGTGCCAGCAGCGAGCGAGCGTACAATGAGCAGTTCTTC. Translated, it gives CASSERAYNEQFF.

The chain employs TRBV23-1 and TRBJ1-2; D not certain. TRBV23-1 is given ORF status, its function remaining uncertain. Trimming stripped 2 bases from V and 4 bases from J, with 11 bases between. The length of the CDR3 is 14 residues. CDR3 sequence reads: CASSQLGGLYGYTF. CDR3 coding DNA: TGCGCCAGCAGTCAACTAGGAGGGCTCTATGGCTACACCTTC.

This chain links TRBV9 with TRBJ2-2; TRBD2 aligns across 7 bases. Germline lookup yields CDR1 SGDLS and CDR2 YYNGEE. The trim removed 0 bases at V and 5 bases at J, leaving 13 bases unmatched. The CDR3 has 18 residues. The CDR3 bases are TGTGCCAGCAGCGTAGATCCGTCGGCGGGAGCACGTACCGGGGAGCTGTTTTTT. As protein: CASSVDPSAGARTGELFF. The full variable domain, its missing parts supplied by reference TRBV9 and TRBJ2-2, is DSGVTQTPKHLITATGQRVTLRCSPRSGDLSVYWYQQSLDQGLQFLIQYYNGEERAKGNILERFSAQQFPDLHSELNLSSLELGDSALYFCASSVDPSAGARTGELFFGEGSRLTVL.

J is TRBJ1-2 and V is TRBV4-1; TRBD1 matches at 8 bases. The trim removed 4 bases at V and 0 bases at J, leaving 13 bases unmatched. This CDR3 is 18 amino acids long. Per the germline V gene, CDR1 is MGHRA and CDR2 is YSYEKL. CDR3 loop: CASSRPDREDSANYGYTF. The DNA for the CDR3 is TGCGCCAGCAGCCGTCCGGACAGGGAGGATTCCGCTAACTATGGCTACACCTTC.

The V gene is TRBV14, the J gene TRBJ2-1; 9 bases fit TRBD2. The CDR3 loop spans 15 amino acids. Trimming at V came to 2 bases and at J to 4 bases, leaving 3 bases not matched to a gene. Germline V lookup: CDR1 SGHDN, CDR2 FVKESK. The CDR3 region is CASSQRLAEYNEQFF. In DNA form, the CDR3 reads TGTGCCAGCAGCCAAAGACTAGCGGAGTACAATGAGCAGTTCTTC.

The rearrangement joins TRBV28 to TRBJ1-1; a possible D gene is TRBD1 (5 bases). Per the germline V gene, CDR1 is MDHEN and CDR2 is SYDVKM. The CDR3 runs 13 residues. The ends were cut back, 2 bases at V and 12 bases at J, with 16 bases in the middle. The CDR3 is CASSLEGRARTFF. DNA for the CDR3: TGTGCCAGCAGTTTAGAAGGCAGGGCTAGGACTTTCTTT.

The CDR3 is CASSDKSGTDFTDTQYF. In nucleotides, the CDR3 is TGTGCCAGCAGTGACAAATCCGGGACAGATTTCACAGATACGCAGTATTTT. V usage is TRBV6-1 and J usage is TRBJ2-3; 7 positions agree with TRBD1. This CDR3 has 17 residues. Germline V gene data show CDR1 as MNHNS and CDR2 as SASEGT. J gave up 2 bases and V 3 bases, and 11 bases lay outside the gene matches.

The chain recombines TRBV2 with TRBJ2-4; 14 bases are shared with TRBD2. The CDR3 covers 20 residues. Germline V CDR1 and CDR2: SNHLY, FYNNEI. J gave up 3 bases and V 7 bases, and 17 bases lay outside the gene matches. The CDR3 loop is CASNLQPRLAGGPGKNIQYF. The CDR3 region has the DNA TGTGCCAGCAACCTACAACCAAGACTAGCGGGAGGGCCGGGCAAAAACATTCAGTACTTC.

CDR3 in amino acids: CASRTDPGLSYEQYF. For the CDR3, the DNA is TGTGCCAGCAGAACGGACCCAGGGTTATCCTACGAGCAGTACTTC. The rearrangement uses TRBV27 and TRBJ2-7; D may be TRBD1 (5 bases). The CDR3 consists of 15 residues. Looked up from germline, CDR1 is MNHEY and CDR2 is SMNVEV (reference sequence). V lost 6 bases to trimming and J lost 1 base, with 16 bases between them.

In nucleotides, the CDR3 is TGTGCCAGCAGTTTAGACTTAGCGGGGGGCTACAATGAGCAGTTCTTC. The encoded protein is CASSLDLAGGYNEQFF. The V call is TRBV28, the J call TRBJ2-1, with 10 bases aligning to TRBD2. The CDR3 extends over 16 amino acids. From germline, CDR1 is MDHEN and CDR2 SYDVKM. V trimming: 2 bases; J trimming: 3 bases; junction bases outside the gene matches: 4.

V is TRBV27 and J is TRBJ1-2; D is perhaps TRBD1 (5 bases). Germline CDR1 is MNHEY and CDR2 is SMNVEV (reference sequence). This CDR3 is 15 amino acids long. Trimming pared 8 bases from V and 3 bases from J, leaving 19 bases between. DNA for the CDR3: TGTGCCAGCTCCAAAAGGGGCGACTCGTACTATGGCTACACCTTC. As protein: CASSKRGDSYYGYTF.

V and J are TRBV18 and TRBJ1-1; no clear D gene. The V and J ends lost 0 bases and 0 bases respectively, with 5 bases between them. CDR3 length: 14 amino acids. Germline lookup yields CDR1 KGHSH and CDR2 LQKENI. This chain's CDR3 is CASSPPQMNTEAFF. In DNA, the CDR3 is TGTGCCAGCTCACCACCACAAATGAACACTGAAGCTTTCTTT. The whole variable domain, remainder taken from reference TRBV18 and TRBJ1-1, is NAGVMQNPRHLVRRRGQEARLRCSPMKGHSHVYWYRQLPEEGLKFMVYLQKENIIDESGMPKERFSAEFPKEGPSILRIQQVVRGDSAAYFCASSPPQMNTEAFFGQGTRLTVV.

The chain recombines TRBV4-2 with TRBJ1-4; 8 bases align to TRBD1. V shed 1 base, J shed 7 bases, and the junction held 11 bases outside the gene matches. CDR1 is LGHNA, CDR2 YNFKEQ, per germline. The length of the CDR3 is 17 residues. The CDR3 DNA follows: TGTGCCAGCAGCCAAGTAGGACAGGGAGGGGGGGGTGAAAAACTGTTTTTT. Translated: CASSQVGQGGGGEKLFF.

This rearrangement joins TRBV15 to TRBJ1-1; no firm D call. The CDR3 covers 15 residues. The ends were cut back, 1 base at V and 5 bases at J, with 14 bases in the middle. The germline CDR1 and CDR2 sequences are LNHNV and YYDKDF (reference sequence). The CDR3 here is CATSRGFVGVTEAFF. Written as DNA, the CDR3 is TGTGCCACCAGCAGAGGCTTCGTCGGGGTAACTGAAGCTTTCTTT.

V is TRBV27 and J is TRBJ2-7, with a tentative D call TRBD2 (6 bases). Germline V gene sequence: CDR1 MNHEY, CDR2 SMNVEV (reference sequence). Trimming removed 6 bases at V and 6 bases at J, with 15 bases between. The CDR3 has 13 amino acids. CDR3 residues: CASRPGASPEQYF. The CDR3 DNA follows: TGTGCCAGCAGACCGGGAGCCTCCCCCGAGCAGTACTTC.

This clone was seen a single time. This chain uses TRBV29-1 with TRBJ1-3; D is undetermined. The CDR3 spans 12 residues. The germline V gene encodes CDR1 SQVTM and CDR2 ANQGSEA. Trimming stripped 7 bases from V and 2 bases from J, with 9 bases between. CDR3: CSGEGAGNTIYF. CDR3 nucleotide sequence: TGCAGCGGGGAGGGAGCTGGAAACACCATATATTTT.

The sample holds one count of this clone. The chain joins TRBV2 to TRBJ2-3, with TRBD2 as a possible D gene (5 bases). V shed 8 bases and J shed 0 bases, with 15 bases lying between them. The CDR3 runs to 15 residues. Looked up from germline, CDR1 is SNHLY and CDR2 is FYNNEI. For the CDR3, the DNA is TGTGCCAGCCTAGAGGGCGCGCCTAGCACAGATACGCAGTATTTT. Residues: CASLEGAPSTDTQYF.

The chain employs TRBV28 and TRBJ2-7, with 7 bases that match TRBD2. V was clipped by 5 bases and J by 4 bases; unmatched bases: 2. Germline CDR1 and CDR2: MDHEN and SYDVKM. The CDR3 is 12 amino acids. CDR3 sequence: CASSGGGYEQYF. The CDR3 DNA follows: TGTGCCAGCAGTGGGGGGGGTTACGAGCAGTACTTC.

The V call is TRBV28, the J call TRBJ2-4, with a tentative D call TRBD2 (5 bases). CDR1 is MDHEN and CDR2 is SYDVKM in the germline V gene. The CDR3 contains 12 residues. V was clipped by 3 bases and J by 16 bases, with 16 bases between them. CDR3 bases: TGTGCCAGCAGTTTCTCTACTAGTAGCTCTTACTTC. Its translation is CASSFSTSSSYF. The whole variable domain, filled in from reference TRBV28 and TRBJ2-4, reads DVKVTQSSRYLVKRTGEKVFLECVQDMDHENMFWYRQDPGLGLRLIYFSYDVKMKEKGDIPEGYSVSREKKERFSLILESASTNQTSMYLCASSFSTSSSYFGAGTRLSVL.